The present T cell receptor beta chain was sequenced within a study of cytomegalovirus exposure and HLA in healthy donors. Study at large: A prior analysis found about 110 million unique TCR beta sequences from 150 million to 200 million T cells.

The sample holds a few counts of this clone. The antigen remains unidentified. PCR employed 60 Vbeta and 13 Jbeta primers. TCRdb's table, derived via immunoSEQ multiplex PCR, lists solely in-frame clones and lacks some. The top ten clones hold less than 15% of a sample with 100,000 to 150,000 clones, under 80% of them seen once. At the time of sampling, donors were nominally healthy, though unrecorded immune exposures were likely. Study observations and caveats: There were some V segments, including TRBV6-2 and TRBV6-3, excluded as indistinguishable. TCR beta chain V- and J-gene trimming was linked, in a later analysis, to a missense variant in DCLRE1C.

The germline V and J ends were trimmed by 2 bases and 1 base, with 5 bases remaining between them. CDR3 size: 13 residues. In germline, CDR1 is LGHNA, CDR2 YSLEER. Sequenced sample: PBMCs. The V call is TRBV4-3, the J call TRBJ2-5; D uncertain. The sequence came from a woman in her sixties or seventies in good health and CMV-seropositive. The CDR3 loop is CASSQLIQETQYF. The CDR3 region has the DNA TGCGCCAGCAGCCAACTAATCCAAGAGACCCAGTACTTC.